The 3 T cell receptor beta chains given below trace back to one sample, sequenced in a study of cytomegalovirus exposure and HLA in healthy donors (dated by TCRdb to the late 2010s). The library relied on the immunoSEQ multiplex PCR assay. For the multiplex PCR, a mixture combining 60 forward primers for TCR Vbeta segments and 13 reverse primers for TCR Jbeta segments was used. TCRdb took over this immuneACCESS table, retaining in-frame rearrangements with V and J assigned. Such tables are incomplete; in checked studies, under half of the missing clones stem from an unresolved V gene, and the remainder is unexplained. The sample table contains roughly 110,000 clones; only one count was recorded for over 70% of them. 2.5% to 3.5% of the sample belongs to the ten largest clones. Input material: PBMCs. The source is a male donor in good health and CMV-seropositive.

This chain uses TRBV5-8 with TRBJ2-7; 14 positions match TRBD2. The germline gives CDR1 SGHTS, CDR2 YDEGEE. The CDR3 runs to 18 residues. V lost 4 bases and J lost 0; bases outside the gene matches: 9. DNA of the CDR3: TGTGCCAGCAGCCAAAGACTAGCGGGGGGGGTCCTCTCCTACGAGCAGTACTTC. Amino acid sequence: CASSQRLAGGVLSYEQYF.

This CDR3 is CASSFPRTGTSTEAFF. The DNA of the CDR3 is TGTGCCAGCAGCTTCCCCCGGACAGGGACCAGCACTGAAGCTTTCTTT. The chain links TRBV7-9 to TRBJ1-1; 8 nucleotides line up with TRBD1. CDR3 size: 16 residues. Germline values: CDR1 SEHNR, CDR2 FQNEAQ (reference sequence). With 3 bases clipped from V and 4 bases from J, the junction kept 10 bases outside the gene matches.

This clone appeared once. CDR3 amino acids: CASSLVDGYTGELFF. The CDR3 DNA follows: TGTGCCAGCAGCCTAGTCGACGGTTACACCGGGGAGCTGTTTTTT. The chain is built from TRBV5-5 and TRBJ2-2; D call uncertain. CDR3 length equals 15 residues. The V end lost 4 bases, the J end lost 3 bases, and 13 bases lay between the germline ends. Germline V gene data show CDR1 as SGHKS and CDR2 as YYEKEE (reference sequence).